This T cell receptor beta chain came from a study of blood T cell repertoires in COVID-19. As for the study in general: Sources were T cells, B-cell-depleted T cells, or PBMCs; the material itself was cDNA or gDNA.

This CDR3 is built from 14 residues. CDR1 and CDR2 (germline): MDHEN, SYDVKM. Unmatched junction bases numbered 9, after V lost 8 bases and J lost 6 bases. Grouping used clinical history reported by participants in a survey and questionnaire. Profiled with immunoSEQ multiplex PCR; TCRdb holds only in-frame clones, not every one. This repertoire shows about 240,000 clones, around 89% found once; its top ten account for approximately 4.2%. The sample consisted of PBMCs or T cells enriched from blood (not recorded which). The receptor was derived from a woman under 40 who had recovered from COVID-19. The chain recombines TRBV28 with TRBJ2-1; 8 bases are shared with TRBD2. CDR3 residues: CASSFLLAGNEQFF. In DNA form, the CDR3 reads TGTGCCAGCTCCTTCCTCCTAGCGGGCAATGAGCAGTTCTTC.